The rows below give T cell receptor beta chains drawn from one sample of a study of T cell repertoires in cytomegalovirus infection. Each CDR3 protein gets one entry after TCRdb re-called the reads with MiXCR. The sample holds 40,000 to 55,000 distinct CDR3 sequences, under 25% seen once. Their antigens are not known. The sample here was CD8+ T cells from cultured PBMCs, taken from culture after CMV antigen stimulation. All receptors derive from a human donor in good health (CMV status not recorded). Some clones in this sample may be carry-over from other donors' samples. Each CDR3 is given with its conserved first and last residue. Each record gives: J gene, V gene, clone size, D gene, CDR3 DNA, CDR3 protein. A D gene is named only where the DNA matches it firmly. Where a row states a size, it is once, few, many or the class of an expanded clone; other rows omit it.

>TRBJ2-5|TRBV7-3|few|-
TGTGCCAGCAGCTTCGGAGGGGGAGAGACCCAGTACTTC
CASSFGGGETQYF
>TRBJ1-2|TRBV19|-|-
TGTGCCAGTAGTATAGTCGGTGAATATGGCTACACCTTC
CASSIVGEYGYTF
>TRBJ2-1|TRBV19|once|TRBD2
TGTGCCAGTAGTATCGGTACTTGCGGGAGCTATGAGCAGTTCTTC
CASSIGTCGSYEQFF
>TRBJ2-4|TRBV7-2|few|-
TGTGCCAGCAGCTTTACCGCTAGCGAGAGAAACCTAGCCAAAAACATTCAGTACTTC
CASSFTASERNLAKNIQYF
>TRBJ2-7|TRBV27|-|-
TGTGCCAGCAGTGCAGGGGGGGCCTACGAGCAGTACTTC
CASSAGGAYEQYF
>TRBJ1-4|TRBV11-2|-|-
TGTGCCAGCAGCTTAAATCGGGAAAGCCCTCGGAGACTGTTTTTT
CASSLNRESPRRLFF
>TRBJ2-3|TRBV7-9|few|TRBD1
TGTGCCAGCAGTTACTACCCGAGCACAGGGGCCACAGATACGCAGTATTTT
CASSYYPSTGATDTQYF
>TRBJ1-3|TRBV6-5|few|TRBD1
TGTGCCAGCAGAACAGGGGGCTCTGGAAACACCATATATTTT
CASRTGGSGNTIYF
>TRBJ1-2|TRBV7-9|few|-
TGTGCCAGCAGCTTAGGGCGGAGCTATGGCTACACCTTC
CASSLGRSYGYTF
>TRBJ2-1|TRBV6-1|-|TRBD1
TGTGCCAGCAGTGAGGGACAGGGGGGGTCCTACAATGAGCAGTTCTTC
CASSEGQGGSYNEQFF